This TCR beta chain was recovered during a study of response to subunit inactivated influenza vaccine. Study observations and caveats: The authors proposed limited new T cell recruitment per seasonal influenza vaccination.

The table lists this clonotype with many counts. Its specificity is not known. In germline, CDR1 is MNHEY, CDR2 SMNVEV (reference sequence). CDR3 length: 12 residues. Trimming pared 6 bases from V and 6 bases from J, leaving 9 bases between. TCRdb used MiXCR to reprocess the RT-PCR reads, holding one entry per CDR3 protein. The table has 800,000 or so distinct CDR3 sequences, around 20% seen once. Sequenced here: PBMCs from blood, sampled less than 6 days after vaccination. This TCR derives from a man aged 50 to 60 who received an inactivated influenza vaccine. The chain employs TRBV27 and TRBJ2-1; D gene uncertain. The CDR3: CASRRTSNEQFF. The CDR3 DNA reads TGTGCCAGCAGACGTACAAGCAATGAGCAGTTCTTC.